These T cell receptor beta chains were read from a single sample in a study of cytomegalovirus exposure and HLA in healthy donors. Assay used: immunoSEQ multiplex PCR; TCRdb lists only in-frame clones, some missing. Altogether more than 95,000 clones are present, over 60% being singletons, with the ten largest covering roughly 4.9%. Material: PBMCs. These receptors came from a young woman in good health and CMV-seropositive. Each CDR3 is given with its conserved first and last residue. The D gene is left open where the match is weak. Some rows mark clone size as missing; the rest say once, few, many or name a class of expanded clone.

D gene	V gene	J gene	clone size	CDR3 protein	CDR3 DNA
TRBD2	TRBV10-3	TRBJ2-5	.	CAISETSGVQETQYF	TGTGCCATCAGTGAAACTAGCGGGGTGCAAGAGACCCAGTACTTC
.	TRBV27	TRBJ1-5	.	CASSTSLDRLGLNQPQHF	TGTGCCAGCAGTACCTCCTTGGACAGATTAGGGTTGAATCAGCCCCAGCATTTT
.	TRBV4-1	TRBJ1-1	.	CASSLPLRNTEAFF	TGCGCCAGCAGCCTCCCCCTGAGGAACACTGAAGCTTTCTTT
TRBD1	TRBV7-9	TRBJ2-7	.	CASSSRTGLTVEQYF	TGTGCCAGCAGCTCCCGGACAGGGTTGACGGTCGAGCAGTACTTC
TRBD1	TRBV9	TRBJ1-1	.	CASSVSVTGGVTEAFF	TGTGCCAGCAGCGTAAGTGTGACAGGGGGGGTAACTGAAGCTTTCTTT
TRBD1	TRBV5-1	TRBJ2-7	.	CASSSGTGGGEQYF	TGCGCCAGCAGCTCGGGGACAGGAGGCGGCGAGCAGTACTTC
.	TRBV30	TRBJ1-2	.	CAWSPQGTGYTF	TGTGCCTGGAGCCCGCAGGGTACTGGCTACACCTTC
TRBD1	TRBV5-1	TRBJ1-1	few	CASSAQGAMNTEAFF	TGCGCCAGCAGCGCGCAGGGGGCGATGAACACTGAAGCTTTCTTT
TRBD2	TRBV5-6	TRBJ2-7	.	CASSPGTSASYEQYF	TGTGCCAGCAGCCCCGGGACTAGCGCTTCCTACGAGCAGTACTTC
TRBD1	TRBV10-3	TRBJ1-6	.	CAISEGDREGSPLHF	TGTGCCATCAGTGAGGGGGACAGGGAGGGTTCACCCCTCCACTTT
.	TRBV15	TRBJ1-4	.	CATSSNGAMGEKLFF	TGTGCCACCAGCAGCAATGGGGCGATGGGTGAAAAACTGTTTTTT
.	TRBV6-1	TRBJ1-5	.	CASSSGRWSNQPQHF	TGTGCCAGCAGCTCAGGGCGATGGAGCAATCAGCCCCAGCATTTT
.	TRBV11-3	TRBJ2-3	.	CASSSYPSTDTQYF	TGTGCCAGCAGCTCCTACCCAAGCACAGATACGCAGTATTTT
.	TRBV5-6	TRBJ2-5	.	CASSLAGQPQETQYF	TGTGCCAGCAGCTTGGCCGGACAACCTCAAGAGACCCAGTACTTC